One and the same sample provided the 28 T cell receptor beta chains below, sequenced in a study of blood T cell repertoires in COVID-19. Clones were read by immunoSEQ multiplex PCR, and TCRdb kept only the in-frame ones, dropping some. This table holds 200,000 or so clones, around 87% found once. What was sequenced was peripheral blood. Receptors originate from a man aged 55 to 70 with acute or convalescent COVID-19.

This clone appeared a single time. The J gene is TRBJ1-1, the V gene TRBV5-1; TRBD1 might be the D (5 bases). The CDR3 has 15 residues. The germline V and J ends were trimmed by 2 bases and 0 bases, with 11 bases remaining between them. Germline V lookup: CDR1 SGHRS, CDR2 YFSETQ. The CDR3: CASSFNAGLNTEAFF. DNA for the CDR3: TGCGCCAGCAGCTTTAACGCAGGGTTGAACACTGAAGCTTTCTTT.

This sequence joins TRBV28 and TRBJ1-4; TRBD1 agrees at 8 bases. Germline V gene data show CDR1 as MDHEN and CDR2 as SYDVKM. The CDR3 consists of 14 residues. Losses at the gene ends were 6 bases for V and 3 bases for J; bases not matched to a gene: 3. The CDR3 protein is CASRETGANEKLFF. In DNA, the CDR3 is TGTGCCAGCAGGGAGACAGGGGCTAATGAAAAACTGTTTTTT. Variable domain in full (rest from reference TRBV28 and TRBJ1-4): DVKVTQSSRYLVKRTGEKVFLECVQDMDHENMFWYRQDPGLGLRLIYFSYDVKMKEKGDIPEGYSVSREKKERFSLILESASTNQTSMYLCASRETGANEKLFFGSGTQLSVL.

This chain links TRBV7-9 with TRBJ2-7; the D gene is possibly TRBD1 (5 bases). V dropped 4 bases and J dropped 6 bases, with 25 bases sitting between them. This CDR3 contains 17 residues. Per germline, CDR1 SEHNR and CDR2 FQNEAQ (reference sequence). DNA of the CDR3: TGTGCCAGCAGCTCCGGAGACGGTTGGCAGGGTGGTATCGAGCAGTACTTC. It is translated as CASSSGDGWQGGIEQYF.

The rearrangement joins TRBV15 to TRBJ1-1, with a possible D match to TRBD1 (5 bases). Trimming stripped 0 bases from V and 4 bases from J, with 12 bases between. Germline V CDR1 and CDR2: LNHNV, YYDKDF (reference sequence). This CDR3 is built from 15 residues. CDR3 sequence (DNA): TGTGCCACCAGCAGAGAGGAGGGGTGGGTCACTGAAGCTTTCTTT. It translates to CATSREEGWVTEAFF.

This clone was detected a few times. The rearrangement uses TRBV4-1 and TRBJ2-3; 9 bases map to TRBD2. J lost 5 bases, V lost 3 bases, and 6 bases had no gene match. Germline V gene lookup returns CDR1 MGHRA and CDR2 YSYEKL. The CDR3 loop spans 15 amino acids. CDR3 sequence reads: CASSHVAGALDTQYF. The CDR3 bases are TGCGCCAGCAGCCACGTAGCGGGGGCGTTAGATACGCAGTATTTT.

The chain carries TRBV6-5 and TRBJ2-5, with 8 bases matching TRBD1. CDR3 length equals 15 residues. The J segment lost 4 bases and the V segment lost 7 bases, leaving 11 bases of the junction unmatched. CDR1 is MNHEY, CDR2 SVGAGI, per germline. The chain's CDR3 is CASTRTGLLGETQYF. The CDR3 DNA reads TGTGCCAGCACCAGGACAGGGTTGTTGGGAGAGACCCAGTACTTC.

The chain links TRBV19 to TRBJ2-3, with 10 positions matching TRBD1. The ends lost 9 bases at V and 3 bases at J; junction bases unmatched: 6. Germline V gene sequence: CDR1 LNHDA, CDR2 SQIVND (reference sequence). The CDR3 runs 14 residues. DNA for the CDR3: TGTGCCAGCCGCCGGGACAGGGGTACAGATACGCAGTATTTT. Translation gives CASRRDRGTDTQYF.

This chain links TRBV5-1 with TRBJ1-1; D possibly corresponds to TRBD1 (5 bases). The germline CDR1 and CDR2 sequences are SGHRS and YFSETQ. Trimming took 3 bases from V and 0 from J, leaving 18 bases between them. The CDR3 has 17 amino acids. The CDR3 reads CASSSKKTTGLNTEAFF. The CDR3 nucleotides are TGCGCCAGCAGCTCGAAGAAGACCACAGGCCTGAACACTGAAGCTTTCTTT.

This chain uses TRBV28 with TRBJ1-1, with D possibly matching TRBD1 (6 bases). The CDR3 contains 14 residues. CDR1 is MDHEN, CDR2 SYDVKM, per germline. Trimming removed 5 bases from V and 1 base from J, with 11 bases in between. The CDR3: CASSKGGPNTEAFF. DNA for the CDR3: TGTGCCAGCAGTAAAGGGGGACCGAACACTGAAGCTTTCTTT.

This sequence joins TRBV4-3 and TRBJ1-2, with a possible D match to TRBD1 (6 bases). Germline V gene data show CDR1 as LGHNA and CDR2 as YSLEER. This CDR3 region has 15 residues. Trimming removed 5 bases at V and 5 bases at J, with 18 bases between. CDR3 in amino acids: CASSLNKGGNYGYTF. The CDR3, as DNA: TGCGCCAGCAGCTTGAATAAAGGGGGTAATTATGGCTACACCTTC.

This sequence joins TRBV27 and TRBJ2-7, with TRBD2 matching over 8 bases. The V gene end was trimmed by 6 bases and the J gene end by 4 bases; junction bases not matched to a gene: 11. The germline V gene encodes CDR1 MNHEY and CDR2 SMNVEV (reference sequence). The CDR3 has 15 amino acids. The CDR3 region is CASSSRGTRRYEQYF. The DNA of the CDR3 is TGTGCCAGCAGCTCACGGGGGACTAGGAGGTACGAGCAGTACTTC.

This sequence joins TRBV19 and TRBJ1-3; possible D gene TRBD1, 5 bases. The V and J ends lost 10 bases and 1 base respectively, with 17 bases between them. Germline CDR1 LNHDA, CDR2 SQIVND (reference sequence). The length of the CDR3 is 15 residues. CDR3 coding DNA: TGTGCCACCGACTTTAACTCAGGGTCTGGAAACACCATATATTTT. Its protein is CATDFNSGSGNTIYF.

The chain has TRBV27 and TRBJ2-1, with a weak D call TRBD2 (6 bases). Germline CDR1 is MNHEY and CDR2 is SMNVEV (reference sequence). The V end was cut by 3 bases, the J end by 12 bases, with 12 bases between. This CDR3 has 12 amino acids. CDR3 DNA: TGTGCCAGCAGTTTCCTACCCGGGGGGCAGTTCTTC. Translation gives CASSFLPGGQFF.

The rearrangement uses TRBV7-2 and TRBJ2-3; the match to TRBD2 covers 8 bases. In germline, CDR1 is SGHTA, CDR2 FQGNSA. Trimming at V came to 0 bases and at J to 2 bases, leaving 10 bases not matched to a gene. The CDR3 spans 18 residues. The CDR3 loop is CASSLARPSGGYTDTQYF. DNA of the CDR3: TGTGCCAGCAGCTTAGCAAGGCCGAGCGGGGGTTACACAGATACGCAGTATTTT.

The chain is built from TRBV14 and TRBJ1-1; 7 bases agree with TRBD1. CDR3 length equals 14 residues. The V and J ends lost 3 bases and 7 bases, in that order; junction bases with no gene match: 8. Germline CDR1 SGHDN, CDR2 FVKESK. CDR3 coding DNA: TGTGCCAGCAGCCAGCAGACAGGGCAAGGTGAAGCTTTCTTT. This translates into CASSQQTGQGEAFF.

This clone was seen just once. The V and J genes are TRBV6-4 and TRBJ2-1, with 8 bases aligning to TRBD2. There are 16 residues in the CDR3. The germline V gene encodes CDR1 MRHNA and CDR2 SNTAGT. V lost 3 bases, J lost 7 bases, and 11 bases stayed unmatched. The CDR3 DNA follows: TGTGCCAGCAGTGAATCGGGGGGGTCCCGGCGGAATGAGCAGTTCTTC. Translation gives CASSESGGSRRNEQFF.

This clone appeared once. The gene calls are TRBV16 and TRBJ1-5; D remains ambiguous. The ends were cut back, 2 bases at V and 0 bases at J, with 8 bases in the middle. CDR1 and CDR2 (germline): KGHSY, FQNENV. This CDR3 comprises 15 residues. CDR3 DNA: TGTGCCAGCAGCCAAAACACGGGTAGCAATCAGCCCCAGCATTTT. This encodes CASSQNTGSNQPQHF.

This chain joins TRBV10-1 and TRBJ1-2; D is undetermined. This CDR3 contains 19 residues. Trimming took 4 bases from V and 4 from J, leaving 28 bases between them. The germline gives CDR1 WNHNN, CDR2 SYGVQD (reference sequence). The DNA for the CDR3 is TGCGCCAGCAGTGCCCCAGAAGTGAGAGGGAGCCCACCCTCCTATGGCTACACCTTC. Amino acids: CASSAPEVRGSPPSYGYTF.

The rearrangement joins TRBV7-2 to TRBJ2-5; TRBD2 matches at 9 bases. This CDR3 has 16 residues. Germline CDR1 and CDR2: SGHTA and FQGNSA. V lost 1 base and J lost 4; bases outside the gene matches: 7. CDR3 amino acids: CASSLEGRGGGETQYF. DNA for the CDR3: TGTGCCAGCAGCTTAGAAGGGCGGGGGGGCGGAGAGACCCAGTACTTC.

This rearrangement joins TRBV6-2 or TRBV6-3 to TRBJ2-7, with D perhaps matching TRBD2 (6 bases). The germline V gene has CDR1 MNHEY and CDR2 SVGEGT. The CDR3 is made up of 17 amino acids. V was shortened by 0 bases and J by 2 bases, with 17 bases between the two germline ends. CDR3 DNA sequence: TGTGCCAGCAGTTACTCCCGCGAAGGGTGGAGGGCCTACGAGCAGTACTTC. Its translation: CASSYSREGWRAYEQYF.

The chain has TRBV6-5 and TRBJ2-3, with D possibly being TRBD2 (6 bases). The V end lost 1 base, the J end lost 0 bases, and 8 bases lay between the germline ends. The CDR3 sequence is 15 residues long. Germline V lookup: CDR1 MNHEY, CDR2 SVGAGI. DNA of the CDR3: TGTGCCAGCAGTTACTTAGCGGCTAGCACAGATACGCAGTATTTT. It yields the protein CASSYLAASTDTQYF.

The chain has TRBV5-6 and TRBJ2-2; 10 nucleotides match TRBD2. The CDR3 is made up of 17 amino acids. Germline V gives CDR1 SGHDT, CDR2 YYEEEE. The V and J ends lost 0 bases and 3 bases, in that order; junction bases with no gene match: 5. CDR3 protein: CASSLVSGGPDTGELFF. The CDR3 bases are TGTGCCAGCAGCTTGGTTAGCGGGGGGCCTGACACCGGGGAGCTGTTTTTT.

This chain uses TRBV6-5 with TRBJ2-7; 9 bases align to TRBD2. This CDR3 contains 16 residues. V shed 0 bases, J shed 2 bases, and the junction held 5 bases outside the gene matches. Looked up from germline, CDR1 is MNHEY and CDR2 is SVGAGI. The CDR3 nucleotides read TGTGCCAGCAGTTACTCTAGCGGGGGCCCTACCTACGAGCAGTACTTC. This sequence encodes CASSYSSGGPTYEQYF.

The chain uses TRBV7-3 and TRBJ2-3, with 7 bases lining up with TRBD2. The CDR3 totals 16 residues. The trim removed 1 base at V and 1 base at J, leaving 5 bases unmatched. Germline CDR1 reads SGHTA; CDR2 reads FQGTGA. The CDR3 loop reads CASSLKRGGGTDTQYF. The CDR3 DNA reads TGTGCCAGCAGCTTAAAGCGGGGAGGGGGCACAGATACGCAGTATTTT. The full variable domain, its missing parts supplied by reference TRBV7-3 and TRBJ2-3, is GAGVSQTPSNKVTEKGKYVELRCDPISGHTALYWYRQSLGQGPEFLIYFQGTGAADDSGLPNDRFFAVRPEGSVSTLKIQRTERGDSAVYLCASSLKRGGGTDTQYFGPGTRLTVL.

The chain employs TRBV27 and TRBJ2-5; TRBD2 aligns across 8 bases. The J segment lost 2 bases and the V segment lost 7 bases, leaving 9 bases of the junction unmatched. CDR3 length: 15 residues. Per the germline V gene, CDR1 is MNHEY and CDR2 is SMNVEV (reference sequence). DNA of the CDR3: TGTGCCAGCACTTATGGCGGGGGGCCGCAAGAGACCCAGTACTTC. Its translation is CASTYGGGPQETQYF.

The V and J genes are TRBV6-2 or TRBV6-3 and TRBJ2-5, with D unclear. CDR1 and CDR2 (germline): MNHEY, SVGEGT. V lost 2 bases, J lost 0 bases, and 7 bases lay in between. The CDR3 runs to 14 residues. DNA for the CDR3: TGTGCCAGCAGTTACGGCAGGCACCAAGAGACCCAGTACTTC. This translates into CASSYGRHQETQYF.

The chain combines TRBV7-8 with TRBJ2-3; 10 nucleotides agree with TRBD2. The J segment lost 6 bases and the V segment lost 0 bases, leaving 9 bases of the junction unmatched. CDR1 and CDR2 from the germline V gene are SGHVS and FQNEAQ. This CDR3 comprises 17 residues. The CDR3 DNA reads TGTGCCAGCAGCTTAGCCGCTAGCGGGGGAGTAGGGGATACGCAGTATTTT. Translated: CASSLAASGGVGDTQYF. The full variable domain, rest sourced from reference TRBV7-8 and TRBJ2-3, is GAGVSQSPRYKVAKRGQDVALRCDPISGHVSLFWYQQALGQGPEFLTYFQNEAQLDKSGLPSDRFFAERPEGSVSTLKIQRTQQEDSAVYLCASSLAASGGVGDTQYFGPGTRLTVL.

V is TRBV2 and J is TRBJ2-7; the D gene is possibly TRBD1 (6 bases). The length of the CDR3 is 20 residues. Germline-derived CDR1 and CDR2 are SNHLY and FYNNEI. Trimming pared 5 bases from V and 1 base from J, leaving 30 bases between. The CDR3, as DNA: TGTGCCAGCAGTCCTACGCCCTTTCAAAGGGGGACGACTTTATCCTACGAGCAGTACTTC. Amino acids: CASSPTPFQRGTTLSYEQYF.